The clone carrying this T cell receptor (beta chain) showed up many times. Antigen unknown. This record comes from a study of regulatory T cells in long-lasting Graves disease. Time point defined: newly diagnosed GD, antithyroid drugs for less than 3 months. PBMC-derived RNA was used for the TCR library. In building TCR beta libraries, iRepertoire HTBI primers were used together with Arm-PCR of CDR3 regions. One entry per CDR3 protein results from TCRdb running MiXCR on the multiplex PCR reads. The table has roughly 350,000 distinct CDR3 sequences, 16% seen once. Study results and limitations: Peripheral blood, not thyroid tissue, was the sole material studied. With persistent disease, TRBV28, TRBJ1-2 and TRBJ2-5 were the favored segments.

Deletions cut 1 base from V and 5 bases from J, with 9 bases between. Per germline, CDR1 SNHLY and CDR2 FYNNEI. The CDR3 is 13 amino acids. Separately, the same data were catalogued under a study of T cells in Graves' hyperthyroidism and ophthalmopathy. That paper states: In the first-round RT-PCR of the TCR CDR3, the HTBI primer set was used.

The clonotype originates from a woman younger than 35 with Graves disease. This chain connects TRBV2 to TRBJ2-7; D ambiguous. Sequences were derived from peripheral blood mononuclear cells (PBMCs), sampled at new diagnosis, from a patient treated with antithyroid drugs. CDR3 nucleotide sequence: TGTGCCAGCAGTGAAGGGCACCCGGACGAGCAGTACTTC. Translating it yields CASSEGHPDEQYF.